A selection of T cell receptor beta chains follows, all from one sample in a study of blood T cells in healthy people across ages. TCRdb independently ran MiXCR on the 5' RACE reads; one entry per CDR3 protein. The top ten clones hold 25% to 30% of a sample with 800,000 to 900,000 distinct CDR3 sequences, approximately 65% of them seen once. Sample: blood. Receptors were obtained from a young man in good health. Both conserved end residues are part of each CDR3. D genes are given only for firm matches. Clone size is shown for a subset of rows, as once, few, many or a class of expanded clone.

clone_size j_call v_call d_call cdr3_nt cdr3_aa
- TRBJ2-7 TRBV28 - TGTGCCAGCAGTCCAGCCGTAAGGTTCTACGAGCAGTACTTC CASSPAVRFYEQYF
- TRBJ2-7 TRBV20-1 - TGCAGTGCTAGAGATGTTAGGCAGGGGGGACTCGAGCAGTACTTC CSARDVRQGGLEQYF
- TRBJ1-1 TRBV2 - TGTGCCAGCAGTGAATCCCTGAACACTGAAGCTTTCTTT CASSESLNTEAFF
- TRBJ1-2 TRBV7-2 - TGTGCCAGCAGCTTAGATCCCAGCTCTAACTATGGCTACACCTTC CASSLDPSSNYGYTF
few TRBJ2-7 TRBV5-1 TRBD1 TGCGCCAGCAGCTTATACCGGGACAGGGGGCGAGCCTACGAGCAGTACTTC CASSLYRDRGRAYEQYF
- TRBJ2-5 TRBV7-2 TRBD2 TGTGCCAGCAGCATATGGGGACTAGCCGGGGAGACCCAGTACTTC CASSIWGLAGETQYF
- TRBJ2-7 TRBV28 TRBD1 TGTGCCAGCACCACCGGGACAGGGGACTACGAGCAGTACTTC CASTTGTGDYEQYF
- TRBJ2-7 TRBV28 TRBD2 TGTGCCAGCAGCGCAGGGACTAGGTCCTACGAGCAGTACTTC CASSAGTRSYEQYF
- TRBJ1-2 TRBV6-5 - TGTGCCAGCAGTTACGCTGGCAGAGATGGCTACACCTTC CASSYAGRDGYTF
- TRBJ1-5 TRBV12-3/TRBV12-4 - TGTGCCAGCAGTTTCCTCGGGGAAAGTAATCAGCCCCAGCATTTT CASSFLGESNQPQHF
- TRBJ2-1 TRBV14 - TGTGCCAGCAGCCATGGACGGACCTCCTACAATGAGCAGTTCTTC CASSHGRTSYNEQFF
few TRBJ2-7 TRBV29-1 - TGCAGCGTTGGCGACAGGGAGCAGTACTTC CSVGDREQYF
once TRBJ1-2 TRBV20-1 - TGCAGTGCTAGAGATGGTGGCGGCAGGGTCTATGGCTACACCTTC CSARDGGGRVYGYTF
few TRBJ2-7 TRBV20-1 TRBD1 TGCAGTGCTTTGGACAGGAAGTTCTCCTACGAGCAGTACTTC CSALDRKFSYEQYF
- TRBJ2-3 TRBV29-1 - TGCAGCGTTGAAAAGGGCAGGGTAGATGAAGATACGCAGTATTTT CSVEKGRVDEDTQYF
few TRBJ2-5 TRBV7-2 - TGTGCCAGCAGCTTATCCCTAGCCCAGTACCAAGAGACCCAGTACTTC CASSLSLAQYQETQYF
- TRBJ2-6 TRBV24-1 TRBD1 TGTGCCACCAGTGATTTTGAAGGGGGCTCGGGCTCTGGGGCCAACGTCCTGACTTTC CATSDFEGGSGSGANVLTF
- TRBJ2-7 TRBV7-3 - TGTGCCAGCAGCTTAAAGATCTCCTACGAGCAGTACTTC CASSLKISYEQYF
- TRBJ1-1 TRBV2 - TGTGCCAGCAGTGAAAGGAGTGGGTTGGACACTGAAGCTTTCTTT CASSERSGLDTEAFF
- TRBJ2-5 TRBV12-3/TRBV12-4 - TGTGCCAGCAGTAGGGGCCTAATTGGGGCCCAGTACTTC CASSRGLIGAQYF
- TRBJ2-7 TRBV6-5 TRBD1 TGTGCCAGTAGACGTGGGACAGGGGGCGATGAGCAGTACTTC CASRRGTGGDEQYF
- TRBJ2-7 TRBV5-5 - TGTGCCAGCAGCTCGTCCCCGGGTCCCTCAGGATACGAGCAGTACTTC CASSSSPGPSGYEQYF
- TRBJ2-3 TRBV20-1 - TGCAGTGCTCCCCGAAGTATAATCTCTAGCACAGATACGCAGTATTTT CSAPRSIISSTDTQYF
once TRBJ2-1 TRBV20-1 TRBD2 TGCAGTGCCAGGGGGGTAGCGGGGGTCTCCTACAATGAGCAGTTCTTC CSARGVAGVSYNEQFF
few TRBJ1-4 TRBV4-2 TRBD1 TGTGCCAGCAGCCCTACGACAGGGGCGGATGAAAAACTGTTTTTT CASSPTTGADEKLFF
- TRBJ2-3 TRBV6-1 TRBD2 TGTGCCAGCAGCAGAGCGGGGGGGCCCCAAGATACGCAGTATTTT CASSRAGGPQDTQYF
- TRBJ2-1 TRBV5-1 - TGCGCCAGCAGAAGGACAGAATACAATGAGCAGTTCTTC CASRRTEYNEQFF
- TRBJ1-1 TRBV20-1 TRBD1 TGCAGTGGGCAGGGGGGGCACGCTGAAGCTTTCTTT CSGQGGHAEAFF
- TRBJ1-4 TRBV28 TRBD1 TGTGCCAGCAGTTTCATAGGGACAGGGGGCTTGGGTGAAAAACTGTTTTTT CASSFIGTGGLGEKLFF
- TRBJ1-1 TRBV6-2/TRBV6-3 - TGTGCCAGCAGTTACCTCGGGGGGGCGGCGAACACTGAAGCTTTCTTT CASSYLGGAANTEAFF
- TRBJ2-2 TRBV7-2 - TGTGCCAGCAGTTTCCGTCTGGGGGAGCTGTTTTTT CASSFRLGELFF
few TRBJ1-5 TRBV20-1 - TGCAGTGCTAGAGATTTCGGTAGGGACAATCAGCCCCAGCATTTT CSARDFGRDNQPQHF
- TRBJ2-4 TRBV6-2/TRBV6-3 TRBD1 TGTGCCAGCAGTCCCCTTCGTCGATGGGACAGCTCCTACAAGCAGTACTTC CASSPLRRWDSSYKQYF
- TRBJ1-4 TRBV6-1 TRBD1 TGTGCCAGCACCGCGACAGGGGGAGACGAAAAACTGTTTTTT CASTATGGDEKLFF
few TRBJ2-7 TRBV28 - TGTGCCAGCAACGGTCAATCGACAACCTCCTACGAGCAGTACTTC CASNGQSTTSYEQYF
- TRBJ2-7 TRBV11-2 - TGTGCCAGCAGCCATGGGGGGGCCACCTCCTACGAGCAGTACTTC CASSHGGATSYEQYF
few TRBJ2-1 TRBV29-1 - TGCAGCGTTGAAGCCCTACGGGCTGAGCAGTTCTTC CSVEALRAEQFF
few TRBJ2-7 TRBV9 - TGTGCCAGCAGCGTAGGCATAGGGGCGAGCTCCTACGAGCAGTACTTC CASSVGIGASSYEQYF
- TRBJ1-2 TRBV27 - TGTGCCAGCAGTGTGCGGGGGCGCGATAAGGGCTACACCTTC CASSVRGRDKGYTF
- TRBJ1-1 TRBV20-1 - TGCAGTGCCTCAGGCGAGTTGACTGAAGCTTTCTTT CSASGELTEAFF
- TRBJ2-7 TRBV21-1 - TGTGCCAGCAGCAAAGGAATTGGCGGGGGCGAGCAGTACTTC CASSKGIGGGEQYF
- TRBJ2-7 TRBV7-9 TRBD2 TGTGCCAGCAGCTTAGTGGTCGGGGGGTTCTACGAGCAGTACTTC CASSLVVGGFYEQYF
few TRBJ1-2 TRBV20-1 - TGCAGTGCTGTGAACTTCTATGGCTACACCTTC CSAVNFYGYTF
few TRBJ1-6 TRBV25-1 - TGTGCCAGCAGTGAAAGCTGGGACATGGGGAGGGGGTCACCCCTCCACTTT CASSESWDMGRGSPLHF
few TRBJ2-3 TRBV27 TRBD2 TGTGCCAGCAGCTATCTAGCGGGGGACATTAATACGCAGTATTTT CASSYLAGDINTQYF
few TRBJ2-1 TRBV27 - TGTGCCAGCAGTTATAGAGGGAGCAAGCAGTTCTTC CASSYRGSKQFF
- TRBJ2-2 TRBV27 - TGTGCCAGCAGTTTAGTGGGTTGGGACACCGGGGAGCTGTTTTTT CASSLVGWDTGELFF
- TRBJ2-5 TRBV7-2 TRBD2 TGCGCCAGCAGCCCCTGGACTAGCGGCTACGGGCAGTACTTC CASSPWTSGYGQYF
- TRBJ2-3 TRBV9 TRBD2 TGTGCCAGCAGCGCTGAACTAGCGGGGAGTACGCAGTATTTT CASSAELAGSTQYF
- TRBJ2-7 TRBV29-1 - TGCAGCATTATAGACAGGACCCAATCCTACGAGCAGTACTTC CSIIDRTQSYEQYF
- TRBJ2-3 TRBV7-2 TRBD2 TGTGCCAGCAGCGTACTAGCGGGGCCAGATACGCAGTATTTT CASSVLAGPDTQYF
- TRBJ2-1 TRBV15 TRBD2 TGTGCCACCAGCAGACCGACTAGCGGGGCCCGTTATGAGCAGTTCTTC CATSRPTSGARYEQFF
- TRBJ2-3 TRBV12-3/TRBV12-4 - TGTGCCAGCAGTTCGACCGGTAACGCGCCAGATACGCAGTATTTT CASSSTGNAPDTQYF
- TRBJ2-1 TRBV7-2 TRBD1 TGTGCCAGCAGCTTAGCGACAGGGTACAATGAGCAGTTCTTC CASSLATGYNEQFF
- TRBJ2-5 TRBV21-1 - TGTGCCAGCAGCCCAGGGGAGGTGGGGTCTAGCGGGGGTCATCTCCAAGAGACCCAGTACTTC CASSPGEVGSSGGHLQETQYF
few TRBJ2-6 TRBV20-1 TRBD1 TGCAGTGCTACCGGGACAGGTCGCTCTGGGGCCAACGTCCTGACTTTC CSATGTGRSGANVLTF
- TRBJ2-7 TRBV5-6 - TGTGCCAGCAGCGTCCCACAGGGTTACTACGAGCAGTACTTC CASSVPQGYYEQYF
few TRBJ2-6 TRBV12-3/TRBV12-4 TRBD1 TGTGCCAGCAGGCCAAGGGACAGGATCTCCTCTGGGGCCAACGTCCTGACTTTC CASRPRDRISSGANVLTF
- TRBJ2-1 TRBV28 - TGTGCCAGCAAGGCGGGGTACAATGAGCAGTTCTTC CASKAGYNEQFF
- TRBJ1-6 TRBV6-2/TRBV6-3 - TGTGCCAGCAGTAGCCGCCCCGAACCCCTCCACTTT CASSSRPEPLHF